This paragraph covers one T cell receptor (beta chain) sequence. Its antigen is unknown. This CDR3 spans 16 amino acids. Germline loops: CDR1 SGDLS, CDR2 YYNGEE. Trimming removed 0 bases at V and 5 bases at J, with 17 bases between. The data were taken from a study of cytomegalovirus exposure and HLA in healthy donors. The wider study: The study's early data release held tens of millions of unique TCRs from HLA-typed donors. Findings and caveats of the study: Evidence from a later analysis indicated that most CMV-associated TCR beta chains looked HLA-restricted. Some segments of the V type, notably TRBV6-2 and TRBV6-3, were excluded as indistinguishable.

The PCR employed 60 Vbeta primers together with 13 Jbeta primers. The data were produced by immunoSEQ multiplex PCR, yet TCRdb's version contains in-frame clones alone and is incomplete. This table holds around 70,000 clones. The receptor was derived from a woman aged 25-40 years in good health and CMV-seronegative. The V call is TRBV9, the J call TRBJ2-5, with D perhaps matching TRBD2 (7 bases). The specimen sequenced was PBMCs. The CDR3 loop is CASSVARGGEMETQYF. CDR3 bases: TGTGCCAGCAGCGTAGCCCGAGGGGGGGAGATGGAGACCCAGTACTTC.